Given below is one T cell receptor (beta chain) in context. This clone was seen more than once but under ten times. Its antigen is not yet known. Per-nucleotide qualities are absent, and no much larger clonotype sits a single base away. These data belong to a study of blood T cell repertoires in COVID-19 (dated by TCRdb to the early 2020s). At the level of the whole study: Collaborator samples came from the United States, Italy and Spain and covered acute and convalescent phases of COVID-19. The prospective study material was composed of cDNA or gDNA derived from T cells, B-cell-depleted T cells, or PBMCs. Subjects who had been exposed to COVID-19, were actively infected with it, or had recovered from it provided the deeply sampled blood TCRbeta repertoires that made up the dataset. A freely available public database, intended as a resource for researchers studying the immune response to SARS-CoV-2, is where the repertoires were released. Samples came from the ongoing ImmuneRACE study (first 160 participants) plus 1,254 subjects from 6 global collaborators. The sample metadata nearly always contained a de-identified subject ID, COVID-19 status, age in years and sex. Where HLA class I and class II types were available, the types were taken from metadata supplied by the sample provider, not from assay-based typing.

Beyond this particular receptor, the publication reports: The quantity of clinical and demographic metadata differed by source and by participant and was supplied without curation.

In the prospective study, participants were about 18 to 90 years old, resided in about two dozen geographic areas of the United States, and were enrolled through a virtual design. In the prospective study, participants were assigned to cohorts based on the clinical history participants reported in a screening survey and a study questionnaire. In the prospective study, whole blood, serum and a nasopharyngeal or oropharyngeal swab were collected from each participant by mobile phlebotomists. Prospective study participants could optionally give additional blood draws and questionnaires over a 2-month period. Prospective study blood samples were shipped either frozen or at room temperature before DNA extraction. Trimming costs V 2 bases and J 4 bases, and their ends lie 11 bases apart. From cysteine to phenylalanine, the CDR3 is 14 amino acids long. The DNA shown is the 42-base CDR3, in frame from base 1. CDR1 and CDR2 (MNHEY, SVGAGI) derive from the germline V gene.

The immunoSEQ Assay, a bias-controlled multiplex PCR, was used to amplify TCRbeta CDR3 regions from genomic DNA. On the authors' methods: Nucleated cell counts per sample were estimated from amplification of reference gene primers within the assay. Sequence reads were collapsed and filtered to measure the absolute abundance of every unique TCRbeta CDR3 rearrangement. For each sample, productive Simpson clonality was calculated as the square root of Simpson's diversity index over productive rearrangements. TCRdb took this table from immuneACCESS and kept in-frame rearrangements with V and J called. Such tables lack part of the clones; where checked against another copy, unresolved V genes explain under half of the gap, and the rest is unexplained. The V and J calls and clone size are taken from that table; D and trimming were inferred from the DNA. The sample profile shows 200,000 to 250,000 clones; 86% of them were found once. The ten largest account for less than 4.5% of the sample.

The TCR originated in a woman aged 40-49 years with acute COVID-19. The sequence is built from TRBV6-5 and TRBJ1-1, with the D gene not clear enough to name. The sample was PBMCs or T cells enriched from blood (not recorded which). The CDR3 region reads CASSYSRVGTEAFF. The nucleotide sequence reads TGTGCCAGCAGTTACAGTCGGGTTGGCACTGAAGCTTTCTTT.